Included here is one T cell receptor (beta chain) sequence, with context. Its antigen is as yet unknown. People who had autoimmune disease history or systemic immunosuppression were excluded. The germline V gene encodes CDR1 MNHEY and CDR2 SVGAGI. The CDR3 loop spans 12 amino acids. V was cut by 10 bases and J by 3 bases, with 12 bases left in between. The sample comes from a study of OX40 agonist ivuxolimab in advanced cancers. Study-wide results and limits: CD8+ T cells (on average) carried more expanded clones than CD4+ T cells.

This table comes from immunoSEQ multiplex PCR, and its TCRdb copy is limited to in-frame clones, with some not included. The sample consists of roughly 60,000 clones, about 88% of them appearing once. This specimen consisted of CD4+ or CD8+ T cells sorted from blood, obtained in a trial of the OX40 agonist ivuxolimab. This TCR came from an adult with an advanced solid tumor such as melanoma, head and neck, liver or kidney cancer. The chain recombines TRBV6-5 with TRBJ1-1; weak D call: TRBD1 (6 bases). This CDR3 is CATWTDYTEAFF. In DNA form, the CDR3 reads TGTGCCACTTGGACAGACTACACTGAAGCTTTCTTT.